Given below is one T cell receptor beta chain in context. Its antigen remains unknown. This entry comes from a study of breast tumors, draining lymph nodes, adjacent tissues. Study-wide results and caveats: Luminal-like breast cancer showed significantly greater tumor-nontumor repertoire similarity than basal-like breast cancer did.

TCRdb reprocessed the multiplex PCR reads with MiXCR, giving one entry per CDR3 protein. Of about 180,000 distinct CDR3 sequences listed, roughly 30% are singletons. Breast cancer patients provided tissue from their axillary draining lymph nodes. This CDR3 comprises 16 residues. Trimming took 5 bases from V and 4 from J; bases not matched to a gene: 7. CDR1 is SGHTA, CDR2 FQGTGA, per germline. This chain links TRBV7-3 with TRBJ2-5; the match to TRBD2 covers 13 bases. Sample: axillary lymph node tissue. The receptor comes from a female donor with breast cancer. Some clones in this sample may be carry-over from other donors' samples. The CDR3: CASSPGLAGALETQYF. The CDR3 bases are TGTGCCAGCAGCCCTGGACTAGCGGGAGCCCTAGAGACCCAGTACTTC.